This T cell receptor (beta chain) was recovered during a study of blood T cells in healthy people across ages. Each donor was a healthy Caucasian individual from Russia, aged roughly 6 to 90. Per sample, a minimum of 7 million PBMCs were isolated. Many counts were recorded for this clonotype. As yet, its antigen is unknown. Notes on the study in general: Naive CD4+ cell counts and diversity both ran higher in long-lived than in aged donors. Changes in expanded clonotypes were possibly confounded, as the CMV status of donors was unknown.

The authors ran a second PCR of about 6 to 12 cycles using a sample-barcoded 5' primer and a J-beta primer mix. TCRdb independently ran MiXCR on the 5' RACE reads; one entry per CDR3 protein. Seen here are around 1.7 million distinct CDR3 sequences, about 28% observed once, and the top ten hold 7.7%. CDR3 length: 13 amino acids. The V end was cut by 4 bases, the J end by 5 bases, with 12 bases between. Germline CDR1 is MGHRA and CDR2 is YSYEKL. Sequenced sample: blood. V gene TRBV4-1 combines with J gene TRBJ2-7; D remains ambiguous. The source is a woman under 40 in good health. The DNA of the CDR3 is TGCGCCAGCAGCCCCCAGGAAGAGGACGAGCAGTACTTC. It translates to CASSPQEEDEQYF.